One and the same sample provided the 14 T cell receptor beta chains below, sequenced in a study of Tregs in tolerant kidney transplant recipients. Related graft donors supplied nonmyeloablative bone marrow transplants, and mixed chimerism was transient. Libraries were prepared by immunoSEQ multiplex PCR; TCRdb keeps only in-frame clonotypes and omits some of them. Here the sample spans roughly 86,000 clones, under 95% being singletons. Sequencing was performed on CD4+ T cells from blood (PBMCs), taken 12 months after the transplant. These receptors originate from a human patient who received a combined kidney and bone marrow transplant. Some T cells may have originated in the graft donor.

This chain uses TRBV4-2 with TRBJ2-4, with D unclear. The CDR3 runs 16 residues. The germline CDR1 and CDR2 sequences are LGHNA and YNFKEQ. V was cut by 0 bases and J by 0 bases, with 9 bases left in between. In DNA form, the CDR3 reads TGTGCCAGCAGCCAAGAGGCATCTCTAGCCAAAAACATTCAGTACTTC. Its protein is CASSQEASLAKNIQYF.

This chain links TRBV12-5 with TRBJ2-3; 9 bases are shared with TRBD2. Germline loops: CDR1 LGHNT, CDR2 FRNRAP. CDR3 length equals 19 residues. With 0 bases clipped from V and 7 bases from J, the junction kept 17 bases outside the gene matches. The CDR3 bases are TGTGCTAGTGGTTTGGTACCAATGGGTAGCGGGGGTGGCACGCATACGCAGTATTTT. This translates into CASGLVPMGSGGGTHTQYF.

The CDR3 sequence: CSARTEQETQYF. The CDR3 bases are TGCAGCGCTAGGACAGAGCAAGAGACCCAGTACTTC. The rearrangement links TRBV29-1 to TRBJ2-5; the D gene is possibly TRBD1 (6 bases). There are 12 residues in the CDR3. Germline CDR1 and CDR2: SQVTM and ANQGSEA. V shed 7 bases and J shed 2 bases, with 11 bases lying between them.

The chain joins TRBV27 to TRBJ1-4; 10 bases match TRBD1. J was trimmed by 10 bases and V by 5 bases; bases with no gene match: 7. The V gene's germline CDR1 is MNHEY and CDR2 SMNVEV (reference sequence). CDR3 length: 14 amino acids. The CDR3 is CASSSDRGQGKLFF. CDR3 nucleotides: TGTGCCAGCAGTAGCGACAGGGGGCAAGGAAAACTGTTTTTT.

This clone was observed a handful of times. The J gene is TRBJ1-2, the V gene TRBV10-1, with a possible D match to TRBD1 (6 bases). The V gene's germline CDR1 is WNHNN and CDR2 SYGVQD (reference sequence). Trimming cost V 2 bases and J 7 bases, with 23 bases left between them. This CDR3 is 17 amino acids long. CDR3 sequence (DNA): TGCGCCAGCAGTGAGGGTCATGGGGGCAGTGGAGACGGTGGCTACACCTTC. As protein: CASSEGHGGSGDGGYTF.

This chain connects TRBV7-9 to TRBJ2-7, with TRBD2 matching 12 bases. From germline, CDR1 is SEHNR and CDR2 FQNEAQ (reference sequence). The CDR3 is made up of 14 amino acids. V shed 3 bases and J 7 bases; nucleotides not matched to a gene: 4. CDR3 nucleotides: TGTGCCAGCAGCTTCGGACTAGCGGGGATAGAGCAGTACTTC. This codes for CASSFGLAGIEQYF.

The chain couples TRBV6-1 to TRBJ2-3; TRBD1 is a possible D gene (6 bases). The CDR3 is made up of 14 amino acids. Germline assignment: CDR1 MNHNS and CDR2 SASEGT. Trimming took off 3 bases at V and 3 bases at J, with 10 bases between the two ends. The CDR3, as DNA: TGTGCCAGCAGTGACAGGGGAAGGACAGATACGCAGTATTTT. Its translation is CASSDRGRTDTQYF.

The chain links TRBV29-1 to TRBJ2-1; 13 bases align to TRBD2. Germline-derived CDR1 and CDR2 are SQVTM and ANQGSEA. CDR3 length: 14 residues. With V trimmed by 6 bases and J by 4 bases, 3 bases remained unmatched. The CDR3 nucleotides read TGCAGCGTCAAGGGACTAGCGGGGTACAATGAGCAGTTCTTC. Amino acid sequence: CSVKGLAGYNEQFF.

Comment on this clone: Within the sample, other DNA sequences also encode this same CDR3. The rearrangement uses TRBV5-1 and TRBJ1-6; the match to TRBD1 covers 7 bases. V was pared by 2 bases and J by 8 bases, with 7 bases of the junction left unmatched. Germline lookup yields CDR1 SGHRS and CDR2 YFSETQ. The CDR3 has 15 residues. The CDR3 DNA reads TGCGCCAGCAGCTTTGAGGGGGCGCTTTATTCACCCCTCCACTTT. Translating it yields CASSFEGALYSPLHF.

This rearrangement joins TRBV5-1 to TRBJ2-7; 7 bases align to TRBD2. V gave up 3 bases and J gave up 3 bases; unmatched junction bases: 18. Germline V gives CDR1 SGHRS, CDR2 YFSETQ. The CDR3 runs 18 residues. CDR3: CASSSDLAGPIKLYEQYF. CDR3 sequence (DNA): TGCGCCAGCAGCTCCGACTTAGCGGGCCCGATTAAGCTCTACGAGCAGTACTTC.

This clone has a handful of counts. The chain recombines TRBV10-3 with TRBJ2-6; TRBD1 matches 11 bases. The ends lost 7 bases at V and 3 bases at J; junction bases unmatched: 8. From germline, CDR1 is ENHRY and CDR2 SYGVKD. This CDR3 has 17 residues. This CDR3 reads CAIKDRGHWGGANVLTF. DNA for the CDR3: TGTGCCATCAAGGACAGGGGGCACTGGGGTGGGGCCAACGTCCTGACTTTC.

This clone was counted a single time. V is TRBV9 and J is TRBJ2-3; D not certain. The CDR3 extends over 14 amino acids. Germline V gives CDR1 SGDLS, CDR2 YYNGEE. The V end lost 2 bases, the J end lost 2 bases, and 9 bases lay between the germline ends. CDR3 in DNA: TGTGCCAGCAGCGTGGGCTTTTCCACAGATACGCAGTATTTT. Protein product: CASSVGFSTDTQYF. Supplemented by reference TRBV9 and TRBJ2-3, the full variable domain reads DSGVTQTPKHLITATGQRVTLRCSPRSGDLSVYWYQQSLDQGLQFLIQYYNGEERAKGNILERFSAQQFPDLHSELNLSSLELGDSALYFCASSVGFSTDTQYFGPGTRLTVL.

To note about this clone: Additional DNA sequences in this sample encode the identical CDR3. The chain combines TRBV9 with TRBJ1-5, with 7 bases that match TRBD1. In germline, CDR1 is SGDLS, CDR2 YYNGEE. J gave up 9 bases and V 3 bases, and 9 bases lay outside the gene matches. The CDR3 spans 14 residues. The CDR3 DNA reads as TGTGCCAGCAGCGAGGGACAGTCTGAGGGGCCCCAGCATTTT. Translated, it gives CASSEGQSEGPQHF.

The genes are TRBV5-4 and TRBJ2-7; D remains unclear. Trimming took off 0 bases at V and 4 bases at J, with 8 bases between the two ends. The CDR3 is 13 amino acids. The germline V gene has CDR1 SGHNT and CDR2 YYREEE (reference sequence). CDR3 nucleotide sequence: TGTGCCAGCAGCTTGGCGACAACTTACGAGCAGTACTTC. It specifies CASSLATTYEQYF. The variable domain in full, completed from reference TRBV5-4 and TRBJ2-7, reads ETGVTQSPTHLIKTRGQQVTLRCSSQSGHNTVSWYQQALGQGPQFIFQYYREEENGRGNFPPRFSGLQFPNYSSELNVNALELDDSALYLCASSLATTYEQYFGPGTRLTVT.